The source of this T cell receptor (beta chain) is a study of identical twins. Germline CDR1 reads SEHNR; CDR2 reads FQNEAQ (reference sequence). CDR3 length equals 15 residues. V was pared by 5 bases and J by 0 bases, with 11 bases between. TCRdb used MiXCR to reprocess the 5' RACE reads, holding one entry per CDR3 protein. The sample contains around 690,000 distinct CDR3 sequences, about 20% of which appear only once. The sample also formed part of further work on T cells expressing NK-cell markers.

The sequence was collected from a woman aged 18 to 35 in good health. The specimen was PBMCs. V is TRBV7-9 and J is TRBJ2-1, with D hard to call. The CDR3 DNA is TGTGCCAGCAGCCAGAACAGAGGCTCCTACAATGAGCAGTTCTTC. Its protein product is CASSQNRGSYNEQFF.